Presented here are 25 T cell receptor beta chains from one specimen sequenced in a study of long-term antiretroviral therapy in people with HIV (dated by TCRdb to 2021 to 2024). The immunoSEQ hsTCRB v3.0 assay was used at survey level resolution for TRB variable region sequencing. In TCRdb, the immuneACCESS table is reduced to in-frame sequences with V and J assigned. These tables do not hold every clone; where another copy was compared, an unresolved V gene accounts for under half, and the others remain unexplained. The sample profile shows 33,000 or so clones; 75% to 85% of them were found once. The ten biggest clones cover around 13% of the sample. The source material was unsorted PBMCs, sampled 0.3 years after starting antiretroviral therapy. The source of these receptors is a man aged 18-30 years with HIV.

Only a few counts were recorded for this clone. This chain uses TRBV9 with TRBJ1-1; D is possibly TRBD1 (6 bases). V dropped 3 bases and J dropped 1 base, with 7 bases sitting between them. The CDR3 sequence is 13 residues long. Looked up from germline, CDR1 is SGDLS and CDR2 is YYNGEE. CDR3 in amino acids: CASSAGANTEAFF. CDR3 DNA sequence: TGTGCCAGCAGCGCAGGGGCGAACACTGAAGCTTTCTTT. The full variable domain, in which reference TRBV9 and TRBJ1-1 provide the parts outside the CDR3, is DSGVTQTPKHLITATGQRVTLRCSPRSGDLSVYWYQQSLDQGLQFLIQYYNGEERAKGNILERFSAQQFPDLHSELNLSSLELGDSALYFCASSAGANTEAFFGQGTRLTVV.

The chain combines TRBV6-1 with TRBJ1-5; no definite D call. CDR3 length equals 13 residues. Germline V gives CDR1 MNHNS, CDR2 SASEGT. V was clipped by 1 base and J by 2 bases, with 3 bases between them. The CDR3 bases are TGTGCCAGCAGTGAAGGTCGCAATCAGCCCCAGCATTTT. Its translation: CASSEGRNQPQHF.

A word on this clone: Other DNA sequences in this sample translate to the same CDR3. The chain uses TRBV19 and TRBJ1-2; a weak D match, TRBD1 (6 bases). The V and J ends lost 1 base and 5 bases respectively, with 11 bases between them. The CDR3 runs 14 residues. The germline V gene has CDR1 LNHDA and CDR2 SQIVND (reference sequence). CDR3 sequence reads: CASSIAAGEYGYTF. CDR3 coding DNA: TGTGCCAGTAGTATAGCCGCAGGGGAGTATGGCTACACCTTC.

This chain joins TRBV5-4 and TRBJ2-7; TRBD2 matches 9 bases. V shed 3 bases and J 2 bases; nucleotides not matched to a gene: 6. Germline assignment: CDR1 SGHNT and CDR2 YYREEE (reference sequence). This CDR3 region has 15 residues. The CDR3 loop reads CASSSMTSGTYEQYF. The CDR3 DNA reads TGTGCCAGCAGCTCGATGACTAGCGGTACCTACGAGCAGTACTTC.

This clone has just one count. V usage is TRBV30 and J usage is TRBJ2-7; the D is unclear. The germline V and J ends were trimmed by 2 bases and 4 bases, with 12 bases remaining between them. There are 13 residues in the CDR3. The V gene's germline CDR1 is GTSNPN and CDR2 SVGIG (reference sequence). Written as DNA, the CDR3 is TGTGCCTGGAGTCTCTCACTGGGATACGAGCAGTACTTC. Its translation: CAWSLSLGYEQYF.

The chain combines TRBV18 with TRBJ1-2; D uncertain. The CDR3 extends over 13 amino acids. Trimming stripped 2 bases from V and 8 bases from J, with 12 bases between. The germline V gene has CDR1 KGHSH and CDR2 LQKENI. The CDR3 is CASSPDDIRGYTF. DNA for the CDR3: TGTGCCAGCTCACCAGACGACATAAGAGGCTACACCTTC.

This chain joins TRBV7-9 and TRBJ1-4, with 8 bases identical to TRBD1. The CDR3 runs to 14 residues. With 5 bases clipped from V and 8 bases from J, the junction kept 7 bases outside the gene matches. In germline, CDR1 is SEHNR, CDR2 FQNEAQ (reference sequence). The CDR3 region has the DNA TGTGCCAGCAGCCCCGACAGGGGTGGGGAAAAACTGTTTTTT. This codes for CASSPDRGGEKLFF.

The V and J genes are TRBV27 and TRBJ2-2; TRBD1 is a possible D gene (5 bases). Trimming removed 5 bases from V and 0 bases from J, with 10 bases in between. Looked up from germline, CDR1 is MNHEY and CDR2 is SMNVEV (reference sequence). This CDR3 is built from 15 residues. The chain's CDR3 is CASSRKGANTGELFF. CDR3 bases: TGTGCCAGCAGTCGGAAAGGGGCGAACACCGGGGAGCTGTTTTTT.

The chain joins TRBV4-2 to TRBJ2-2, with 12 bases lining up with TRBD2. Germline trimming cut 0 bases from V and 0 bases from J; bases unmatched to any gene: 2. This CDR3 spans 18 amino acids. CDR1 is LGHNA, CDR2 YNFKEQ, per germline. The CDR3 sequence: CASSQETSGGSNTGELFF. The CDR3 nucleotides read TGTGCCAGCAGCCAAGAGACTAGCGGGGGTTCGAACACCGGGGAGCTGTTTTTT.

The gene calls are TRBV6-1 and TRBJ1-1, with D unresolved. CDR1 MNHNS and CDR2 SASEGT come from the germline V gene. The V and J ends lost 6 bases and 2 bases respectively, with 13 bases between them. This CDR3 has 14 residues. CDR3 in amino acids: CASSRGWGNTEAFF. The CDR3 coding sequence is TGTGCCAGCAGCCGAGGGTGGGGAAACACTGAAGCTTTCTTT.

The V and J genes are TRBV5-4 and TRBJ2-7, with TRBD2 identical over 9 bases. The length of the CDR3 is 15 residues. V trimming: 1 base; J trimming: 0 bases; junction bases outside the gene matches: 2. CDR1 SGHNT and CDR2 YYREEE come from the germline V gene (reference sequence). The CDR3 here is CASSLSSGGSYEQYF. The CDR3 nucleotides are TGTGCCAGCAGCTTGAGTAGCGGGGGCTCCTACGAGCAGTACTTC.

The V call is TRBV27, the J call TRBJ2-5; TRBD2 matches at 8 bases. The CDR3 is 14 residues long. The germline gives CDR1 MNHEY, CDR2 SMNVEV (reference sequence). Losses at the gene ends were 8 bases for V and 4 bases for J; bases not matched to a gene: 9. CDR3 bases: TGTGCCAGCCAGCCGGGACTAGGGGGAGAGACCCAGTACTTC. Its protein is CASQPGLGGETQYF.

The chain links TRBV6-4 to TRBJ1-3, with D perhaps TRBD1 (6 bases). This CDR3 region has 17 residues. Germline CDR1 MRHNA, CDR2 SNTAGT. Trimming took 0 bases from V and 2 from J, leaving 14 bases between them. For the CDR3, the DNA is TGTGCCAGCAGTGACTCCCCGGGGGGGGGCACTGGAAACACCATATATTTT. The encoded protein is CASSDSPGGGTGNTIYF.

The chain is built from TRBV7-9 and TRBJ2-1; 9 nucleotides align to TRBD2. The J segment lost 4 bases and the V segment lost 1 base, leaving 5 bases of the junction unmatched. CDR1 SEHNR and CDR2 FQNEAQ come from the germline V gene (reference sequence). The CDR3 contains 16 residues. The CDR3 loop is CASSLGTGLAYNEQFF. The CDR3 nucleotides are TGTGCCAGCAGCTTAGGGACGGGACTAGCATACAATGAGCAGTTCTTC.

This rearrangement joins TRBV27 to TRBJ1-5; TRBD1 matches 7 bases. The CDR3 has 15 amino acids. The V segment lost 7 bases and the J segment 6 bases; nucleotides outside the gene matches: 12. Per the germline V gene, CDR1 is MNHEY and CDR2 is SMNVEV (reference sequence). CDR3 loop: CASTQGGTGAQPQHF. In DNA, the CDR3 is TGTGCCAGCACGCAAGGGGGTACAGGGGCTCAGCCCCAGCATTTT.

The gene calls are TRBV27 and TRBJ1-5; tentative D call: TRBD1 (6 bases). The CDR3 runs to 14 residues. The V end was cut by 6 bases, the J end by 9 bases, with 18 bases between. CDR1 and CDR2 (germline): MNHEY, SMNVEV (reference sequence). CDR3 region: CASSLSQGRRPQHF. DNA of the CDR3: TGTGCCAGCAGCCTATCACAGGGCAGGCGGCCCCAGCATTTT.

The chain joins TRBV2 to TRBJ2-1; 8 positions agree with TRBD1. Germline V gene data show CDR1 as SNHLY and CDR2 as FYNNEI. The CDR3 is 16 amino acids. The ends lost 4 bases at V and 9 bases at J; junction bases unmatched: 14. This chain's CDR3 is CASSGMGDRGISEQFF. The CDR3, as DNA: TGTGCCAGCAGTGGAATGGGAGACAGGGGAATTTCTGAGCAGTTCTTC.

CDR3 in DNA: TGTGCCAGCAGCCCTTCCGGGACAGGATACAATGAGCAGTTCTTC. Protein: CASSPSGTGYNEQFF. V is TRBV7-2 and J is TRBJ2-1, with 8 bases matching TRBD1. With 5 bases clipped from V and 4 bases from J, the junction kept 7 bases outside the gene matches. This CDR3 is 15 amino acids long. Per germline, CDR1 SGHTA and CDR2 FQGNSA.

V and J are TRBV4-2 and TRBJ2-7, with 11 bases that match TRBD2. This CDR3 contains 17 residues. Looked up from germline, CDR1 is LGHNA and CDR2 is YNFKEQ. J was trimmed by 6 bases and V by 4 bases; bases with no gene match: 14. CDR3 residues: CASSRGPVLAGDVEQYF. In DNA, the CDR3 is TGTGCCAGCAGCCGGGGGCCCGTACTAGCGGGAGATGTCGAGCAGTACTTC.

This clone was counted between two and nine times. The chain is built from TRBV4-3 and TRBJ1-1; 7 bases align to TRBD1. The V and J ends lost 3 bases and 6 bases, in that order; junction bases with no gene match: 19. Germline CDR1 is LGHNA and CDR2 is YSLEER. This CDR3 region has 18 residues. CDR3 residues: CASSHSPGTAIGKAEAFF. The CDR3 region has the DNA TGCGCCAGCAGCCATTCCCCCGGGACAGCCATAGGGAAGGCTGAAGCTTTCTTT.

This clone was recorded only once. DNA for the CDR3: TGTGCCAGCAGCCCTGGCGAGCGGGATACGCAGTATTTT. Protein sequence: CASSPGERDTQYF. The chain carries TRBV7-9 and TRBJ2-3, with D maybe TRBD2 (5 bases). This CDR3 is 13 amino acids long. Trimming stripped 5 bases from V and 6 bases from J, with 12 bases between. From germline, CDR1 is SEHNR and CDR2 FQNEAQ (reference sequence). The whole variable domain, remainder taken from reference TRBV7-9 and TRBJ2-3, is DTGVSQNPRHKITKRGQNVTFRCDPISEHNRLYWYRQTLGQGPEFLTYFQNEAQLEKSRLLSDRFSAERPKGSFSTLEIQRTEQGDSAMYLCASSPGERDTQYFGPGTRLTVL.

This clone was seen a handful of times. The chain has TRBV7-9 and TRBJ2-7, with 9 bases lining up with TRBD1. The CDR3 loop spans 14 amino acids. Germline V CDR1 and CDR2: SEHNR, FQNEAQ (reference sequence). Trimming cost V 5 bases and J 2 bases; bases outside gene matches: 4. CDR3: CASSIDRGAYEQYF. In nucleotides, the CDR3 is TGTGCCAGCAGCATCGACAGGGGGGCCTACGAGCAGTACTTC.

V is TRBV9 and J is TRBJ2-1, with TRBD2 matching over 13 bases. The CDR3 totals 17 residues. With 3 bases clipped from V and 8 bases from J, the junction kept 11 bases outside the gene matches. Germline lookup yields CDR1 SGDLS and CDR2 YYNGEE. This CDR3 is CASSAPQLAGGPDEQFF. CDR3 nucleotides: TGTGCCAGCAGCGCCCCCCAACTAGCGGGAGGGCCCGATGAGCAGTTCTTC.

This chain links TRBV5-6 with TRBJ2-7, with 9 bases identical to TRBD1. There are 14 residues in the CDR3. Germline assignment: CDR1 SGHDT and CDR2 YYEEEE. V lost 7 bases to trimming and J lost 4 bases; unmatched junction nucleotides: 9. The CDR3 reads CASQGTGSQYEQYF. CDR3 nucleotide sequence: TGTGCCAGCCAGGGGACAGGGAGTCAATACGAGCAGTACTTC.

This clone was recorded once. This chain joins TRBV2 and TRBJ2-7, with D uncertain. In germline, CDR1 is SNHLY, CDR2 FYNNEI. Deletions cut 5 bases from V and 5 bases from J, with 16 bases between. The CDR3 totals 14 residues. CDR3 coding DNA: TGTGCCAGCAGTCCCCAAAGGTTAAGAGACGAGCAGTACTTC. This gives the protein CASSPQRLRDEQYF.